A single sample is the source of the 22 T cell receptor beta chains below, sequenced in a study of molecular identifiers for immune sequencing clone quantification. TCRdb redid the calling of the PCR reads with MiXCR, one entry per CDR3 protein. The repertoire holds approximately 12,000 distinct CDR3 sequences, with less than 20% as singletons. Sequencing was done on a sample of naive CD8+ T cells from blood, with Jurkat cell RNA spiked in. Sample subset: FACS-sorted CD8+CD4-CCR7+CD45RA+ naive T cells. All receptors derive from a human donor in good health. Some libraries in this study had Jurkat cell RNA spiked in.

In the case of this clonotype: A clone one base away is much larger, so this may be a read error. The chain combines TRBV4-1 with TRBJ2-5; D tentatively reads TRBD1 or TRBD2 (6 bases each). V was trimmed by 0 bases and J by 4 bases, leaving 15 bases between them. Germline CDR1 reads MGHRA; CDR2 reads YSYEKL. The CDR3 is 16 residues long. The chain's CDR3 is CASSQELAGARETQYF. In DNA form, the CDR3 reads TGCGCCAGCAGCCAAGAACTAGCAGGGGCCCGAGAGACCCAGTACTTC.

The gene calls are TRBV28 and TRBJ2-7, with a possible D match to TRBD2 (6 bases). The V and J ends lost 8 bases and 7 bases respectively, with 12 bases between them. From germline, CDR1 is MDHEN and CDR2 SYDVKM. The CDR3 runs 11 residues. In nucleotides, the CDR3 is TGTGCCAGCGGAGGGGCGGGGGAGCAGTACTTC. Amino acid sequence: CASGGAGEQYF.

This clonotype is categorized as medium-sized. The chain uses TRBV7-9 and TRBJ2-3; 7 positions agree with TRBD2. Germline CDR1 SEHNR, CDR2 FQNEAQ (reference sequence). The J segment lost 4 bases and the V segment lost 5 bases, leaving 18 bases of the junction unmatched. The length of the CDR3 is 18 residues. As DNA, the CDR3 is TGTGCCAGCAGCACCCTTTATGGGGCGGGAGAGGGGCCAGATACGCAGTATTTT. This gives the protein CASSTLYGAGEGPDTQYF.

This clonotype is categorized as medium-sized. The V and J genes are TRBV29-1 and TRBJ2-1; TRBD1 matches at 7 bases. The CDR3 consists of 14 residues. CDR1 is SQVTM, CDR2 ANQGSEA, per germline. The ends lost 6 bases at V and 0 bases at J; junction bases unmatched: 5. This chain's CDR3 is CSVVTGASYNEQFF. The CDR3 DNA sequence: TGCAGCGTGGTAACAGGGGCCTCCTACAATGAGCAGTTCTTC.

A remark on this clonotype: Just one base apart from a much larger clone, this may be a read error. V usage is TRBV29-1 and J usage is TRBJ2-2, with a possible D match to TRBD2 (6 bases). CDR1 is SQVTM, CDR2 ANQGSEA, per germline. The CDR3 consists of 13 residues. In nucleotides, the CDR3 is TGCAGCGCCCTAGCGACAGTGCTCGGGGAGCTGTCTTTT. This encodes CSALATVLGELSF.

Worth noting for this clonotype: This likely comes from a read error, as the CDR3 has no conserved phenylalanine or tryptophan at its end. This chain connects TRBV11-2 to TRBJ2-7; TRBD2 aligns across 7 bases. The CDR3 runs to 13 residues. From germline, CDR1 is SGHAT and CDR2 FQNNGV. V was clipped by 4 bases and J by 3 bases; unmatched bases: 3. The chain's CDR3 is CASSSGLLYEQYI. Here the CDR3 DNA reads TGTGCCAGCAGCTCGGGACTACTCTACGAGCAGTACATC.

By sample share, this clonotype is medium-sized. The chain employs TRBV25-1 and TRBJ2-3; TRBD1 is a possible D gene (6 bases). Germline V CDR1 and CDR2: MGHDK, SYGVNS. CDR3 length equals 14 residues. Trimming took 3 bases from V and 1 from J, leaving 8 bases between them. Here the CDR3 reads CASSDWTGTDTQYF. The CDR3 coding sequence is TGTGCCAGCAGTGATTGGACAGGCACAGATACGCAGTATTTT.

By sample fraction, this clonotype is medium-sized. The V call is TRBV28, the J call TRBJ1-5; 10 bases are shared with TRBD1. J gave up 8 bases and V 5 bases, and 15 bases lay outside the gene matches. The CDR3 spans 17 residues. Germline V gene data show CDR1 as MDHEN and CDR2 as SYDVKM. CDR3 sequence reads: CASSHPYETGGREPQHF. CDR3 nucleotide sequence: TGTGCCAGCAGTCACCCATATGAGACAGGGGGCAGGGAGCCCCAGCATTTT.

This clonotype was recorded a few times. This could be a read error, since a much larger clone is one nucleotide away. The chain couples TRBV13 to TRBJ2-2; D is uncertain. V was cut by 5 bases and J by 4 bases, with 11 bases left in between. The CDR3 contains 14 residues. Germline assignment: CDR1 PRHDT and CDR2 FYEKMQ (reference sequence). The CDR3 region is CASSTTYSTGELFF. CDR3 coding DNA: TGTGCCAGCAGCACGACCTATTCCACCGGGGAGCTGTTTTTT.

This clonotype is labeled medium-sized. This chain joins TRBV30 and TRBJ2-7, with 8 bases matching TRBD2. This CDR3 has 14 residues. The germline gives CDR1 GTSNPN, CDR2 SVGIG (reference sequence). The V segment lost 2 bases and the J segment 5 bases; nucleotides outside the gene matches: 8. In DNA form, the CDR3 reads TGTGCCTGGAGTCCCGGACTAGCCGGTGACGAGCAGTACTTC. Translated, it gives CAWSPGLAGDEQYF.

In its sample, this clonotype was seen many times. This chain links TRBV6-2 or TRBV6-3 with TRBJ2-7; D is ambiguous. This CDR3 contains 14 residues. Germline lookup yields CDR1 MNHEY and CDR2 SVGEGT. V was cut by 5 bases and J by 5 bases, with 16 bases left in between. The CDR3 DNA sequence: TGTGCCAGCAGTCCCCACCGCTACCCAAACGAGCAGTACTTC. Amino acids: CASSPHRYPNEQYF.

This clonotype was counted a few times. This chain joins TRBV5-6 and TRBJ2-2; no clear D gene. CDR1 SGHDT and CDR2 YYEEEE come from the germline V gene. The CDR3 length is 14 residues. V lost 4 bases and J lost 2, with 9 bases in between. The CDR3 spells CASSLVGNTGELFF. The CDR3 coding sequence is TGTGCCAGCAGCCTGGTAGGAAACACCGGGGAGCTGTTTTTT.

As regards this clonotype: One end of the junction fails to match germline, which may point to a read error. The chain joins TRBV5-1 to TRBJ2-1; a possible D gene is TRBD1 (6 bases). The CDR3 totals 16 residues. Germline assignment: CDR1 SGHRS and CDR2 YFSETQ. In DNA, the CDR3 is TGCGCCAGCAGCATGGACAGCGGAATATACTACAATGATCAGTTCTTC. Amino acids: CASSMDSGIYYNDQFF.

With regard to this clonotype: A read error is possible here, since a much larger clone lies one base away. This sequence joins TRBV3-1 and TRBJ2-1, with 8 bases identical to TRBD2. CDR3 length: 16 residues. Germline V CDR1 and CDR2: LGHDT, YNNKEL (reference sequence). The CDR3: CASSLPSGSAINGQFF. The CDR3 DNA sequence: TGTGCCAGCAGCTTACCAAGCGGGAGCGCGATCAATGGGCAGTTCTTC.

This clonotype rates as medium-sized. J is TRBJ2-7 and V is TRBV29-1; the match to TRBD1 covers 7 bases. With V trimmed by 7 bases and J by 3 bases, 6 bases remained unmatched. Germline CDR1 SQVTM, CDR2 ANQGSEA. This CDR3 has 12 residues. CDR3 protein: CSALTGFYEQYF. As DNA, the CDR3 is TGCAGCGCATTGACAGGGTTCTACGAGCAGTACTTC.

V is TRBV2 and J is TRBJ2-3; D unresolved. Trimming cost V 3 bases and J 0 bases, with 10 bases left between them. CDR3 length: 15 amino acids. From germline, CDR1 is SNHLY and CDR2 FYNNEI. The CDR3 spells CASSEWQYSTDTQYF. The CDR3 bases are TGTGCCAGCAGTGAGTGGCAATATAGCACAGATACGCAGTATTTT. The full variable domain, in which reference TRBV2 and TRBJ2-3 provide the parts outside the CDR3, is EPEVTQTPSHQVTQMGQEVILRCVPISNHLYFYWYRQILGQKVEFLVSFYNNEISEKSEIFDDQFSVERPDGSNFTLKIRSTKLEDSAMYFCASSEWQYSTDTQYFGPGTRLTVL.

By proportion, this clonotype is medium-sized. The J gene is TRBJ2-3, the V gene TRBV30, with 8 bases identical to TRBD2. The CDR3 loop spans 13 amino acids. The V segment lost 1 base and the J segment 6 bases; nucleotides outside the gene matches: 3. Germline V gene data show CDR1 as GTSNPN and CDR2 as SVGIG (reference sequence). The CDR3 bases are TGTGCCTGGAGTGGATCTAGCGGGGATACGCAGTATTTT. This encodes CAWSGSSGDTQYF. Together with reference TRBV30 and TRBJ2-3, the CDR3 gives the full variable domain: SQTIHQWPATLVQPVGSPLSLECTVEGTSNPNLYWYRQAAGRGLQLLFYSVGIGQISSEVPQNLSASRPQDRQFILSSKKLLLSDSGFYLCAWSGSSGDTQYFGPGTRLTVL.

In regard to this clonotype: A much larger clone sits a single nucleotide away, making a read error possible. It is likely a read error, because the conserved phenylalanine at the end of the CDR3 is missing. The V gene is TRBV3-1, the J gene TRBJ2-7, with D possibly TRBD2 on 5 matching bases. The CDR3 sequence is 14 residues long. Germline CDR1 LGHDT, CDR2 YNNKEL (reference sequence). V dropped 5 bases and J dropped 2 bases, with 13 bases sitting between them. CDR3 loop: CASSAGLPAYEQYL. The DNA for the CDR3 is TGTGCCAGCAGCGCTGGACTCCCTGCCTACGAGCAGTACCTC.

This clonotype was recorded at least ten times. This chain joins TRBV7-6 and TRBJ2-3, with 7 nucleotides matching TRBD2. Per the germline V gene, CDR1 is SGHVS and CDR2 is FNYEAQ. J lost 2 bases, V lost 0 bases, and 11 bases had no gene match. This CDR3 is built from 18 residues. The CDR3 DNA reads TGTGCCAGCAGCTTAGCGATCTCGGGGGGAGGGATCACAGATACGCAGTATTTT. This encodes CASSLAISGGGITDTQYF.

By share, this clonotype ranks as medium-sized (0.01 to 0.1%). This chain joins TRBV5-1 and TRBJ2-3, with 9 nucleotides matching TRBD2. The CDR3 spans 19 residues. From germline, CDR1 is SGHRS and CDR2 YFSETQ. V was clipped by 3 bases and J by 6 bases; unmatched bases: 20. The CDR3 region has the DNA TGCGCCAGCAGCTCCGGGGCAGCGGGAGGACCCGCCCGGTGGGATACGCAGTATTTT. It codes for CASSSGAAGGPARWDTQYF.

This clonotype is judged medium-sized. V and J are TRBV20-1 and TRBJ2-1, with 7 bases matching TRBD2. CDR1 and CDR2 from the germline V gene are DFQATT and SNEGSKA (reference sequence). This CDR3 spans 16 amino acids. The V segment lost 3 bases and the J segment 5 bases; nucleotides outside the gene matches: 13. This chain's CDR3 is CSASNVWLAENNEQFF. CDR3 sequence (DNA): TGCAGTGCTAGTAATGTCTGGCTAGCGGAGAACAATGAGCAGTTCTTC.

The V and J genes are TRBV7-9 and TRBJ1-5; the D gene is possibly TRBD1 (6 bases). Germline lookup yields CDR1 SEHNR and CDR2 FQNEAQ (reference sequence). Deletions cut 3 bases from V and 6 bases from J, with 12 bases between. The CDR3 contains 14 residues. CDR3 residues: CASSFGGAGQPQHF. The CDR3 DNA reads TGTGCCAGCAGCTTTGGGGGGGCAGGTCAGCCCCAGCATTTT.